What follows are 18 T cell receptor beta chains derived from one specimen sequenced in a study of a mutant IDH1 vaccine in newly diagnosed glioma. Stated time point: baseline, week 1 (first vaccination visit). Indicated treatment: pre-vaccination baseline after standard-of-care therapy. Using immunoSEQ multiplex PCR, the repertoire was profiled, and TCRdb retains in-frame clones only, with some absent. The sample has about 98,000 clones, around 90% seen once; the top ten hold around 0.6%. Material: PBMCs, obtained from a glioma patient treated with radiotherapy, temozolomide or both. The receptors here all came from a woman aged 50 to 65 with glioma.

The rearrangement uses TRBV28 and TRBJ1-2; 8 bases are a match to TRBD1. Germline V lookup: CDR1 MDHEN, CDR2 SYDVKM. Trimming cost V 5 bases and J 2 bases; bases outside gene matches: 7. The CDR3 has 15 residues. The CDR3 coding sequence is TGTGCCAGCAGTACAGTCACAGGGGGGAACTATGGCTACACCTTC. It specifies CASSTVTGGNYGYTF.

The chain joins TRBV5-1 to TRBJ2-7; TRBD2 matches 11 bases. Germline V gene sequence: CDR1 SGHRS, CDR2 YFSETQ. With 4 bases clipped from V and 6 bases from J, the junction kept 6 bases outside the gene matches. There are 14 residues in the CDR3. The CDR3 loop is CASSVLAGDGEQYF. The CDR3 bases are TGCGCCAGCAGCGTACTAGCGGGAGATGGCGAGCAGTACTTC.

J is TRBJ2-3 and V is TRBV9, with D tentatively TRBD2 (6 bases). The V and J ends lost 4 bases and 4 bases respectively, with 16 bases between them. The V gene's germline CDR1 is SGDLS and CDR2 YYNGEE. This CDR3 spans 15 amino acids. The CDR3 spells CASSPRGTGADTQYF. As DNA, the CDR3 is TGTGCCAGCAGCCCCCGTGGGACGGGAGCAGATACGCAGTATTTT.

V is TRBV5-1 and J is TRBJ1-6, with D possibly being TRBD1 (6 bases). The CDR3 consists of 14 residues. Deletions cut 4 bases from V and 6 bases from J, with 11 bases between. Germline values: CDR1 SGHRS, CDR2 YFSETQ. CDR3 coding DNA: TGCGCCAGCAGCACGGGACAACTTAATTCACCCCTCCACTTT. It codes for CASSTGQLNSPLHF.

The chain uses TRBV10-2 and TRBJ2-5, with 14 bases matching TRBD2. V was pared by 5 bases and J by 2 bases, with 7 bases of the junction left unmatched. The CDR3 loop spans 17 amino acids. Germline V gene lookup returns CDR1 WSHSY and CDR2 SAAADI. CDR3 residues: CASSPGLAGDLQETQYF. The CDR3 DNA reads TGCGCCAGCAGTCCGGGACTAGCGGGAGACCTACAAGAGACCCAGTACTTC.

This chain links TRBV2 with TRBJ1-1; D not resolved. The CDR3 spans 15 residues. The ends were cut back, 6 bases at V and 0 bases at J, with 14 bases in the middle. Looked up from germline, CDR1 is SNHLY and CDR2 is FYNNEI. In DNA form, the CDR3 reads TGTGCCAGCAGCAGTACTGTTTGGGTGAACACTGAAGCTTTCTTT. Translated: CASSSTVWVNTEAFF. Combining the CDR3 with reference TRBV2 and TRBJ1-1 gives the whole variable domain EPEVTQTPSHQVTQMGQEVILRCVPISNHLYFYWYRQILGQKVEFLVSFYNNEISEKSEIFDDQFSVERPDGSNFTLKIRSTKLEDSAMYFCASSSTVWVNTEAFFGQGTRLTVV.

The genes are TRBV28 and TRBJ2-2; no reliable D call. The CDR3 length is 14 residues. Germline V gene lookup returns CDR1 MDHEN and CDR2 SYDVKM. Trimming shortened V by 2 bases and J by 7 bases, and 11 bases separated the two germline ends. CDR3 region: CASSLGLISGELFF. CDR3 nucleotide sequence: TGTGCCAGCAGTTTAGGGCTAATTAGCGGGGAGCTGTTTTTT.

This clone was seen only once. This chain joins TRBV9 and TRBJ2-7; D may be TRBD1 or TRBD2 (5 bases each). Germline CDR1 reads SGDLS; CDR2 reads YYNGEE. The V and J ends lost 2 bases and 2 bases respectively, with 14 bases between them. This CDR3 region has 15 residues. The DNA for the CDR3 is TGTGCCAGCAGCGTTACCGGGACCGACACCTACGAGCAGTACTTC. Protein product: CASSVTGTDTYEQYF.

The J gene is TRBJ2-3, the V gene TRBV10-3, with D perhaps TRBD1 (6 bases). The CDR3 runs to 14 residues. V lost 3 bases and J 4 bases, leaving 11 bases between the germline ends. CDR1 and CDR2 (germline): ENHRY, SYGVKD. The CDR3 nucleotides read TGTGCCATCAGTGACTGGGGGCTGGCAGATACGCAGTATTTT. Its translation is CAISDWGLADTQYF.

This rearrangement joins TRBV4-1 to TRBJ2-3; D is tentatively TRBD1 or TRBD2 (7 bases each). The CDR3 length is 15 residues. Between the trimmed V and J ends, which lost 11 bases and 5 bases, there was a span of 23 bases. CDR1 is MGHRA, CDR2 YSYEKL, per germline. DNA for the CDR3: TGCGCCGTCAGGGGGGAGGGCGTTAGAGAAGATACGCAGTATTTT. Residues: CAVRGEGVREDTQYF.

This chain joins TRBV29-1 and TRBJ2-5; D might be TRBD2 (5 bases). CDR3 length: 13 residues. CDR1 and CDR2 (germline): SQVTM, ANQGSEA. V lost 4 bases and J 4 bases, leaving 13 bases between the germline ends. The DNA of the CDR3 is TGCAGCGTTGTACGTGGGAGAGGAGAGACCCAGTACTTC. Translation gives CSVVRGRGETQYF.

The table lists this clone with a count of one. The V call is TRBV28, the J call TRBJ2-7; 10 bases match TRBD2. Germline lookup yields CDR1 MDHEN and CDR2 SYDVKM. The CDR3 has 14 amino acids. V gave up 5 bases and J gave up 3 bases; unmatched junction bases: 4. Here the CDR3 DNA reads TGTGCCAGCAGTGTCTCTAGCGGGAGCTACGAGCAGTACTTC. Protein sequence: CASSVSSGSYEQYF.

A single count supports this clone. The genes are TRBV30 and TRBJ2-7, with 10 nucleotides matching TRBD2. Germline V gene sequence: CDR1 GTSNPN, CDR2 SVGIG (reference sequence). The ends lost 2 bases at V and 2 bases at J; junction bases unmatched: 0. This CDR3 contains 13 residues. CDR3 nucleotides: TGTGCCTGGAGTAGCGGGAGGGCCTACGAGCAGTACTTC. Amino acids: CAWSSGRAYEQYF.

As regards this clone: The junction and the germline gene differ at one end; a read error may be behind it. The gene calls are TRBV5-8 and TRBJ1-6; no definite D call. This CDR3 region has 14 residues. Germline CDR1 reads SGHTS; CDR2 reads YDEGEE. CDR3 sequence reads: CASSSQPYTSPLHF. The CDR3 DNA follows: TGTGCCAGCAGCTCCCAGCCTTATACTTCACCCCTCCACTTT.

The chain couples TRBV5-1 to TRBJ1-1, with D perhaps TRBD1 (5 bases). Per the germline V gene, CDR1 is SGHRS and CDR2 is YFSETQ. V lost 4 bases, J lost 2 bases, and 12 bases lay in between. The CDR3 is made up of 14 amino acids. CDR3 coding DNA: TGCGCCAGCAGCCCCAGGGAGGGAAACACTGAAGCTTTCTTT. It specifies CASSPREGNTEAFF. The full variable domain, its missing parts supplied by reference TRBV5-1 and TRBJ1-1, is KAGVTQTPRYLIKTRGQQVTLSCSPISGHRSVSWYQQTPGQGLQFLFEYFSETQRNKGNFPGRFSGRQFSNSRSEMNVSTLELGDSALYLCASSPREGNTEAFFGQGTRLTVV.

The V call is TRBV7-9, the J call TRBJ1-2, with D possibly TRBD1 on 6 matching bases. V was cut by 7 bases and J by 5 bases, with 23 bases left in between. Germline V CDR1 and CDR2: SEHNR, FQNEAQ (reference sequence). This CDR3 has 16 residues. In DNA form, the CDR3 reads TGTGCCAGCACTCCTATTCTCGGGACATCCCCATATGGCTACACCTTC. Encoded protein: CASTPILGTSPYGYTF.

With respect to this clone: An end of the junction does not agree with germline; a read error may underlie this. The V gene is TRBV5-1, the J gene TRBJ2-3, with 7 bases lining up with TRBD2. Germline V CDR1 and CDR2: SGHRS, YFSETQ. The CDR3 consists of 16 residues. The CDR3 protein is CASTLGIGAGADTQYF. The DNA for the CDR3 is TGCGCCAGCACCTTGGGTATAGGGGCGGGAGCCGATACGCAGTATTTT.

The chain uses TRBV18 and TRBJ1-2; D may be TRBD1 (6 bases). The CDR3 length is 14 residues. V lost 6 bases and J 2 bases, leaving 13 bases between the germline ends. The germline V gene encodes CDR1 KGHSH and CDR2 LQKENI. In DNA, the CDR3 is TGTGCCAGCTCTTCGGACAGACAGAACTATGGCTACACCTTC. Residues: CASSSDRQNYGYTF. The variable domain in full, completed from reference TRBV18 and TRBJ1-2, reads NAGVMQNPRHLVRRRGQEARLRCSPMKGHSHVYWYRQLPEEGLKFMVYLQKENIIDESGMPKERFSAEFPKEGPSILRIQQVVRGDSAAYFCASSSDRQNYGYTFGSGTRLTVV.